Listed here are 14 T cell receptor beta chains from one sample, sequenced in a study of blood T cell repertoires in COVID-19. Only in-frame clones appear in the TCRdb table, and some are missing; sequencing was by immunoSEQ multiplex PCR. The sample lists fewer than 250,000 clones; 83% were seen once. The sequenced material came from PBMCs or T cells enriched from blood (not recorded which). These receptor sequences come from a woman aged 40 to 50 who had been exposed to COVID-19.

The chain has TRBV2 and TRBJ2-5, with TRBD2 matching 14 bases. The J segment lost 6 bases and the V segment lost 7 bases, leaving 10 bases of the junction unmatched. CDR1 and CDR2 (germline): SNHLY, FYNNEI. This CDR3 has 16 residues. The CDR3 DNA is TGTGCCAGCACTGGACTAGCGGGGGGAAAAATTAAGACCCAGTACTTC. Encoded protein: CASTGLAGGKIKTQYF.

The chain combines TRBV14 with TRBJ1-6, with D maybe TRBD1 (6 bases). The V and J ends lost 5 bases and 7 bases respectively, with 12 bases between them. CDR1 is SGHDN, CDR2 FVKESK, per germline. The CDR3 is 14 residues long. CDR3 nucleotides: TGTGCCAGCAGCTTCGGACAGTCGAATTCACCCCTCCACTTT. This codes for CASSFGQSNSPLHF.

The CDR3 DNA reads TGTGCCAGTAGTTCGGACCTGAAAGGGGAAGAGACCCAGTACTTC. This codes for CASSSDLKGEETQYF. The rearrangement uses TRBV19 and TRBJ2-5, with D perhaps TRBD1 (5 bases). Germline V gene data show CDR1 as LNHDA and CDR2 as SQIVND (reference sequence). The germline V and J ends were trimmed by 5 bases and 3 bases, with 16 bases remaining between them. The CDR3 totals 15 residues.

V usage is TRBV27 and J usage is TRBJ1-1; 7 nucleotides agree with TRBD1. Trimming took 5 bases from V and 2 from J; bases not matched to a gene: 5. The CDR3 runs 14 residues. Germline V gene sequence: CDR1 MNHEY, CDR2 SMNVEV (reference sequence). The CDR3 is CASSKYRGNTEAFF. DNA for the CDR3: TGTGCCAGCAGTAAGTACAGGGGAAACACTGAAGCTTTCTTT.

This chain connects TRBV7-3 to TRBJ2-1; 7 bases align to TRBD2. CDR1 is SGHTA and CDR2 is FQGTGA in the germline V gene. This CDR3 is 15 amino acids long. V shed 6 bases and J 9 bases; nucleotides not matched to a gene: 14. CDR3: CASSPGLTSFVEQFF. In DNA form, the CDR3 reads TGTGCCAGCAGTCCGGGACTGACTAGCTTCGTTGAGCAGTTCTTC. The full variable domain, completed using reference TRBV7-3 and TRBJ2-1, is GAGVSQTPSNKVTEKGKYVELRCDPISGHTALYWYRQSLGQGPEFLIYFQGTGAADDSGLPNDRFFAVRPEGSVSTLKIQRTERGDSAVYLCASSPGLTSFVEQFFGPGTRLTVL.

The chain carries TRBV7-9 and TRBJ1-2, with TRBD1 matching 10 bases. The V segment lost 5 bases and the J segment 5 bases; nucleotides outside the gene matches: 5. The germline V gene encodes CDR1 SEHNR and CDR2 FQNEAQ (reference sequence). The CDR3 has 14 residues. The chain's CDR3 is CASSPTGGEYGYTF. The CDR3 region has the DNA TGTGCCAGCAGCCCGACAGGGGGCGAGTATGGCTACACCTTC.

V and J are TRBV5-1 and TRBJ1-1, with a weak D call TRBD1 (5 bases). Germline V gene lookup returns CDR1 SGHRS and CDR2 YFSETQ. The CDR3 spans 13 residues. Trimming took 6 bases from V and 10 from J, leaving 19 bases between them. Here the CDR3 DNA reads TGCGCCAGCACCGTGGTCGGGCAGGGTGTAGCTTTCTTT. This translates into CASTVVGQGVAFF.

In its sample, this clone was seen a few times. V is TRBV19 and J is TRBJ1-5; possibly TRBD1 for D (6 bases). This CDR3 contains 18 residues. Germline V CDR1 and CDR2: LNHDA, SQIVND (reference sequence). Trimming pared 10 bases from V and 0 bases from J, leaving 25 bases between. The CDR3 sequence: CATNSLGGLGYSNQPQHF. Here the CDR3 DNA reads TGTGCCACCAACTCCCTTGGGGGCTTGGGGTATAGCAATCAGCCCCAGCATTTT.

The chain uses TRBV12-5 and TRBJ1-4; tentative D call: TRBD1 (6 bases). The CDR3 consists of 15 residues. Between the trimmed V and J ends, which lost 6 bases and 6 bases, there was a span of 17 bases. CDR1 and CDR2 from the germline V gene are LGHNT and FRNRAP. This CDR3 reads CASGDSQGGDEKLFF. The CDR3 region has the DNA TGTGCTAGTGGAGACTCACAGGGAGGGGATGAAAAACTGTTTTTT.

V usage is TRBV5-6 and J usage is TRBJ2-7; 8 positions match TRBD1. The CDR3 spans 13 residues. The germline gives CDR1 SGHDT, CDR2 YYEEEE. V was pared by 4 bases and J by 2 bases, with 2 bases of the junction left unmatched. The CDR3, as DNA: TGTGCCAGCAGCCGGGACAGGCCCTACGAGCAGTACTTC. Its translation: CASSRDRPYEQYF.

With respect to this clone: The sample carries other DNA sequences with the same CDR3. This chain joins TRBV12-3 or TRBV12-4 and TRBJ1-1, with D possibly TRBD1 on 5 matching bases. V was trimmed by 3 bases and J by 4 bases, leaving 9 bases between them. The CDR3 covers 13 residues. The CDR3 region is CASSFLGGTEAFF. CDR3 coding DNA: TGTGCCAGCAGTTTCTTGGGGGGCACTGAAGCTTTCTTT.

This clone came up once. The chain links TRBV5-1 to TRBJ2-7; 10 bases match TRBD1. From germline, CDR1 is SGHRS and CDR2 YFSETQ. The CDR3 covers 17 residues. J lost 4 bases, V lost 1 base, and 11 bases had no gene match. This chain's CDR3 is CASSLLGSTGGQYEQYF. The CDR3 nucleotides are TGCGCCAGCAGCTTGTTAGGTTCGACAGGGGGCCAGTACGAGCAGTACTTC.

This chain uses TRBV9 with TRBJ2-6; D is unresolved. The V gene lost 3 bases and the J gene lost 0 bases, with 7 bases spanning the gap. The CDR3 runs to 15 residues. Germline CDR1 reads SGDLS; CDR2 reads YYNGEE. Here the CDR3 reads CASSGQYSGANVLTF. CDR3 sequence (DNA): TGTGCCAGCAGCGGTCAGTACTCTGGGGCCAACGTCCTGACTTTC.

The chain combines TRBV7-9 with TRBJ1-2; possibly TRBD1 for D (6 bases). The CDR3 sequence is 12 residues long. Germline CDR1 and CDR2: SEHNR and FQNEAQ (reference sequence). V lost 1 base, J lost 13 bases, and 13 bases lay in between. The CDR3 nucleotides are TGTGCCAGCAGCTTAGAAAGGACAGCCCTCACCTTC. The encoded protein is CASSLERTALTF.